A single sample is the source of the 8 T cell receptor beta chains below, sequenced in a study of control samples from healthy donors and cancer patients (dated by TCRdb to between 2020 and 2021). Libraries were constructed by the immunoSEQ multiplex PCR assay. Drawn from immuneACCESS, this table holds only the in-frame rearrangements with V and J called that TCRdb kept. Clones are partly lost; checked studies trace under half to an unresolved V gene and leave the rest unexplained. This sample holds under 140,000 clones; 88% were observed only once. The ten largest account for around 3.9% of the sample. The sequencing input was PBMCs. These receptors all come from a woman aged 55-69 years with lung cancer.

This chain joins TRBV6-1 and TRBJ2-5; no clear D. Trimming removed 2 bases from V and 2 bases from J, with 12 bases in between. Germline loops: CDR1 MNHNS, CDR2 SASEGT. The CDR3 is 15 residues long. CDR3 coding DNA: TGTGCCAGCAGTGAAAGGCTTGGCAGGCAAGAGACCCAGTACTTC. Encoded protein: CASSERLGRQETQYF.

The chain couples TRBV5-5 to TRBJ2-3, with D possibly TRBD1 on 5 matching bases. V was shortened by 3 bases and J by 1 base, with 9 bases between the two germline ends. There are 14 residues in the CDR3. CDR1 is SGHKS and CDR2 is YYEKEE in the germline V gene (reference sequence). CDR3 nucleotide sequence: TGTGCCAGCAGCTCTGTGGGGCGCACAGATACGCAGTATTTT. Its translation is CASSSVGRTDTQYF.

V gene TRBV3-1 (or the pseudogene TRBV3-2) combines with J gene TRBJ1-1, with D hard to call. Per germline, CDR1 LGHDT and CDR2 YNNKEL (reference sequence). This CDR3 has 13 residues. V gave up 3 bases and J gave up 3 bases, with 8 bases separating them. The CDR3, as DNA: TGTGCCAGCAGCCAGAACAGAGACACTGAAGCTTTCTTT. It specifies CASSQNRDTEAFF.

The chain combines TRBV7-9 with TRBJ2-3; perhaps TRBD2 as D (6 bases). CDR1 SEHNR and CDR2 FQNEAQ come from the germline V gene (reference sequence). CDR3 size: 13 residues. V was shortened by 3 bases and J by 6 bases, with 10 bases between the two germline ends. CDR3 amino acids: CASSLGGWDTQYF. In DNA, the CDR3 is TGTGCCAGCAGCTTGGGGGGTTGGGATACGCAGTATTTT.

This chain links TRBV9 with TRBJ2-1; the match to TRBD2 covers 7 bases. The CDR3 is made up of 16 amino acids. The trim removed 1 base at V and 6 bases at J, leaving 10 bases unmatched. Germline V lookup: CDR1 SGDLS, CDR2 YYNGEE. The CDR3 DNA reads as TGTGCCAGCAGCGTATTGGGCGGGAGTTTTTTCAATGAGCAGTTCTTC. Translated: CASSVLGGSFFNEQFF.

The V gene is TRBV7-9, the J gene TRBJ2-7; the D is unclear. V shed 0 bases and J shed 1 base, with 10 bases lying between them. CDR1 is SEHNR and CDR2 is FQNEAQ in the germline V gene (reference sequence). This CDR3 is built from 15 residues. The CDR3 region has the DNA TGTGCCAGCAGCTTAGCGAGCAGGCCGTCCTACGAGCAGTACTTC. Protein product: CASSLASRPSYEQYF. The full variable domain, in which reference TRBV7-9 and TRBJ2-7 provide the parts outside the CDR3, is DTGVSQNPRHKITKRGQNVTFRCDPISEHNRLYWYRQTLGQGPEFLTYFQNEAQLEKSRLLSDRFSAERPKGSFSTLEIQRTEQGDSAMYLCASSLASRPSYEQYFGPGTRLTVT.

The V and J genes are TRBV19 and TRBJ1-2, with 9 bases matching TRBD1. Germline trimming cut 3 bases from V and 5 bases from J; bases unmatched to any gene: 13. Germline V gene sequence: CDR1 LNHDA, CDR2 SQIVND (reference sequence). This CDR3 comprises 17 residues. The DNA of the CDR3 is TGTGCCAGTAGTATCTCGATTGTGGACAGGGGTTTATATGGCTACACCTTC. It yields the protein CASSISIVDRGLYGYTF.

This chain's CDR3 is CASSQGEAGLAAYEQYF. The DNA for the CDR3 is TGTGCCAGCAGCCAAGGGGAAGCCGGACTAGCGGCCTACGAGCAGTACTTC. The chain uses TRBV4-2 and TRBJ2-7; 10 bases agree with TRBD2. This CDR3 region has 17 residues. Looked up from germline, CDR1 is LGHNA and CDR2 is YNFKEQ. Losses at the gene ends were 1 base for V and 2 bases for J; bases not matched to a gene: 8.